Listed below are T cell receptor beta chains from one sample, sequenced in a study of blood T cell repertoires in COVID-19. Some clones are missing from TCRdb's copy, which holds only in-frame ones; the method was immunoSEQ multiplex PCR. The profile shows roughly 230,000 clones, approximately 83% of them singletons. The material sequenced was peripheral blood. The receptors shown here come from a human donor in a cohort sampled during active COVID-19. Both conserved end residues are part of each CDR3. The listing skips clone size in some rows; elsewhere it reads once, few, many or a size class.

length: 14
size: -
V: TRBV11-2
J: TRBJ2-5
CDR3: CASSLDTTKETQYF

length: 11
size: -
V: TRBV28
J: TRBJ2-5
CDR3: CASKERETQYF

length: 17
size: -
V: TRBV28
J: TRBJ1-4
CDR3: CASSAHRGRTTNEKLFF

length: 13
size: -
V: TRBV7-2
J: TRBJ2-2
CDR3: CASHRVNTGELFF

length: 14
size: -
V: TRBV5-1
J: TRBJ1-2
CDR3: CASSPEVANYGYTF

length: 14
size: -
V: TRBV10-2
J: TRBJ2-1
CDR3: CASSDRGQLNEQFF

length: 16
size: -
V: TRBV19
J: TRBJ2-3
CDR3: CASSRTSGGTLDTQYF

length: 14
size: -
V: TRBV28
J: TRBJ1-6
CDR3: CASSLWDRASPLHF

length: 14
size: -
V: TRBV12-5
J: TRBJ1-1
CDR3: CASGFSSVNTEAFF

length: 14
size: -
V: TRBV6-5
J: TRBJ2-7
CDR3: CASSRDRGRYEQYF

length: 14
size: once
V: TRBV10-3
J: TRBJ2-7
CDR3: CAIRDQQGAQEQYF

length: 14
size: -
V: TRBV24-1
J: TRBJ2-7
CDR3: CATSDRDSTYEQYF

length: 13
size: -
V: TRBV27
J: TRBJ1-2
CDR3: CASSLLQGNGYTF